This T cell receptor (beta chain) was sequenced for a study of early T cells in non-severe SARS-CoV-2 infection. Using its own MiXCR run on the 5' RACE reads, TCRdb lists one record per CDR3 protein. The sample contains just under 90,000 distinct CDR3 sequences, 13% to 15% of which appear only once. V was shortened by 3 bases and J by 0 bases, with 6 bases between the two germline ends. Germline CDR1 is SGHNT and CDR2 is YYREEE (reference sequence). The CDR3 consists of 13 residues. The J gene is TRBJ1-1, the V gene TRBV5-4; no firm D call. The source of this sequence is an adult who was a healthcare worker with PCR-confirmed SARS-CoV-2 infection or an uninfected control (not recorded which). The sequencing input was whole blood. The CDR3 DNA sequence: TGTGCCAGCAGCTCCGGACTGAACACTGAAGCTTTCTTT. This encodes CASSSGLNTEAFF.